This TCR beta chain was captured by sequencing in a study of shared T cell receptors in the human thymus. With 4 bases clipped from V and 4 bases from J, the junction kept 13 bases outside the gene matches. This CDR3 has 17 amino acids. From germline, CDR1 is SEHNR and CDR2 FQNEAQ (reference sequence). The protocol was immunoSEQ multiplex PCR, while the TCRdb copy is restricted to in-frame clones and leaves out a portion. The sample carries 640,000 or so clones, 87% recorded once. Separately, the same data were catalogued under a study of human thymus T cells. That study adds: The source of the thymus tissue was resections taken during corrective heart surgery. Thymic and blood repertoires appeared to show biased V and J gene usage. Thymic TCR repertoires of unrelated people reportedly overlapped highly.

The rearrangement joins TRBV7-9 to TRBJ1-1; 9 bases fit TRBD1. The sample was thymocytes. The receptor comes from a boy younger than two with a congenital heart defect. The CDR3, as DNA: TGTGCCAGCAGCTCCGGGACAGGGTCGGAGTCCCGCACTGAAGCTTTCTTT. Amino acid sequence: CASSSGTGSESRTEAFF.